Below, 3 T cell receptor beta chains from the same sample are listed, as sequenced in a study of T cell responses to AZD1222 COVID-19 vaccine (dated by TCRdb to the early 2020s). The method was the immunoSEQ multiplex PCR assay. This immuneACCESS table, as held by TCRdb, lists in-frame sequences with V and J called but not all clones. Of the missing ones, under half trace to an unresolved V gene in checked studies; the others have no known cause. Present in this sample are 250,000 to 300,000 clones, about 94% of which were seen just once. The ten largest clones represent 0.5% to 0.7% of the sample. This specimen's time point label, per the study, means: about 28 days (+/-7) after the second vaccine dose. This specimen consisted of peripheral blood, obtained 28 days after the second AZD1222 dose. These receptors originate from an adult who received the AZD1222 COVID-19 vaccine.

The genes are TRBV7-8 and TRBJ2-7, with D perhaps assigned TRBD1 or TRBD2 (5 bases each). Germline-derived CDR1 and CDR2 are SGHVS and FQNEAQ. The CDR3 covers 13 residues. Trimming removed 5 bases at V and 2 bases at J, with 10 bases between. The CDR3 spells CASSRGRTYEQYF. The CDR3 DNA is TGTGCCAGCAGCCGGGGACGGACCTACGAGCAGTACTTC. Supplemented by reference TRBV7-8 and TRBJ2-7, the full variable domain reads GAGVSQSPRYKVAKRGQDVALRCDPISGHVSLFWYQQALGQGPEFLTYFQNEAQLDKSGLPSDRFFAERPEGSVSTLKIQRTQQEDSAVYLCASSRGRTYEQYFGPGTRLTVT.

The chain employs TRBV3-1 (or the pseudogene TRBV3-2) and TRBJ1-3; D not certain. V was clipped by 4 bases and J by 4 bases, with 8 bases between them. CDR3 length: 13 residues. The V gene's germline CDR1 is LGHDT and CDR2 YNNKEL (reference sequence). The CDR3 sequence: CASSPLQGNTIYF. The CDR3 DNA reads TGTGCCAGCAGCCCCCTACAGGGAAACACCATATATTTT.

This rearrangement joins TRBV7-9 to TRBJ1-2; D is uncertain. This CDR3 is built from 15 residues. Trimming pared 0 bases from V and 3 bases from J, leaving 11 bases between. CDR1 and CDR2 (germline): SEHNR, FQNEAQ (reference sequence). The CDR3 DNA follows: TGTGCCAGCAGCTTAGCGAATGAGGCTTACTATGGCTACACCTTC. Its protein product is CASSLANEAYYGYTF.